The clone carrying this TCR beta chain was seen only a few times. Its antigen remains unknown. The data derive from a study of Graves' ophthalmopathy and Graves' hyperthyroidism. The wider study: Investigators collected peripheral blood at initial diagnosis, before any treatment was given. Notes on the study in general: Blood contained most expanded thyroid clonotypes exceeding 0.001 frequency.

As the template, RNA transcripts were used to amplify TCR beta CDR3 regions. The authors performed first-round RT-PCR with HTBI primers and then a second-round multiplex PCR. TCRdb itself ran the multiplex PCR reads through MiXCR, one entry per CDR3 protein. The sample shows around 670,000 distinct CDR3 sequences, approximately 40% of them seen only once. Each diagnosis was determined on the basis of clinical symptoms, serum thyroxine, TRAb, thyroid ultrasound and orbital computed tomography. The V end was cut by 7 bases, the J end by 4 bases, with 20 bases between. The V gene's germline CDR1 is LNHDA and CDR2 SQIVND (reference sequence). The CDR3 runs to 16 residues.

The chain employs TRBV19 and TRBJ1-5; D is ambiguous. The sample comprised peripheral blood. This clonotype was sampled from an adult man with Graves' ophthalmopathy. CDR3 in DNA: TGTGCCAGTACCCCTGTTACTTCTAATCGTAATCAGCCCCAGCATTTT. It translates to CASTPVTSNRNQPQHF.